The 3 T cell receptor beta chains below all came from one sample that was sequenced in a study of early T cells in non-severe SARS-CoV-2 infection (TCRdb year 2021). Libraries were built with 5' RACE. The reads were generated on a NextSeq 500. TCRdb handled the public reads itself, with Q25 trimming in fastp and clone calling in MiXCR, and kept productive beta chains. One record per CDR3 amino acid sequence lists the most common genes and DNA. The sample table records 100,000 to 120,000 distinct CDR3 sequences; over 10% of these occur just once. Approximately 3.5% of the sample is in the top ten clones. The sequencing used whole blood, collected at baseline. These receptors were collected from an adult who was a healthcare worker with PCR-confirmed SARS-CoV-2 infection or an uninfected control (not recorded which).

The chain links TRBV9 to TRBJ2-3; 9 positions match TRBD2. V was pared by 1 base and J by 4 bases, with 4 bases of the junction left unmatched. The germline V gene has CDR1 SGDLS and CDR2 YYNGEE. This CDR3 contains 15 residues. The CDR3 sequence: CASSVRAGGPDTQYF. The CDR3 DNA reads as TGTGCCAGCAGCGTACGGGCGGGGGGGCCAGATACGCAGTATTTT.

This chain links TRBV15 with TRBJ1-1; 8 bases agree with TRBD1. Trimming at V came to 0 bases and at J to 5 bases, leaving 2 bases not matched to a gene. Looked up from germline, CDR1 is LNHNV and CDR2 is YYDKDF (reference sequence). The CDR3 has 14 amino acids. The CDR3 is CATSRDDRGTEAFF. CDR3 sequence (DNA): TGTGCCACCAGCAGAGATGACAGGGGAACTGAAGCTTTCTTT. The full variable domain, with the rest looked up from reference TRBV15 and TRBJ1-1, is DAMVIQNPRYQVTQFGKPVTLSCSQTLNHNVMYWYQQKSSQAPKLLFHYYDKDFNNEADTPDNFQSRRPNTSFCFLDIRSPGLGDTAMYLCATSRDDRGTEAFFGQGTRLTVV.

This clonotype was seen more than once but under ten times. J is TRBJ2-1 and V is TRBV28; D is unclear. The CDR3 runs to 16 residues. Germline V gene data show CDR1 as MDHEN and CDR2 as SYDVKM. V gave up 5 bases and J gave up 0 bases, with 14 bases separating them. In DNA, the CDR3 is TGTGCCAGCAGTCCGGAGTTTAAGAGCTCCTACAATGAGCAGTTCTTC. This encodes CASSPEFKSSYNEQFF.